These 26 T cell receptor beta chains originate from one sample sequenced in a study of a mutant IDH1 vaccine in newly diagnosed glioma. Their recognized antigens are unknown. Clones were sequenced by immunoSEQ multiplex PCR, and TCRdb holds only the in-frame ones, with some missing. Here the sample spans around 31,000 clones, about three fifths being singletons. Documented time point: week 5, during vaccination. Vaccination comprised doses that each held 300 ug of mutant IDH1 20-mer peptide, plus topical imiquimod. The specimen was PBMCs, collected from a glioma patient whose treatment included an IDH1 peptide vaccine. These receptor sequences come from a woman in her late teens or twenties with glioma.

The gene calls are TRBV28 and TRBJ1-1; D is unresolved. CDR3 size: 11 residues. Deletions cut 5 bases from V and 8 bases from J, with 9 bases between. Germline CDR1 reads MDHEN; CDR2 reads SYDVKM. The CDR3 DNA sequence: TGTGCCAGCAGTCGCCCCCTCGAAGCTTTCTTT. Translated, it gives CASSRPLEAFF.

The gene calls are TRBV7-9 and TRBJ1-3; no firm D call. V was cut by 0 bases and J by 2 bases, with 8 bases left in between. Germline V CDR1 and CDR2: SEHNR, FQNEAQ (reference sequence). The CDR3 runs to 15 residues. Here the CDR3 reads CASSLASAPGNTIYF. As DNA, the CDR3 is TGTGCCAGCAGCTTAGCAAGTGCCCCTGGAAACACCATATATTTT. Variable domain in full (rest from reference TRBV7-9 and TRBJ1-3): DTGVSQNPRHKITKRGQNVTFRCDPISEHNRLYWYRQTLGQGPEFLTYFQNEAQLEKSRLLSDRFSAERPKGSFSTLEIQRTEQGDSAMYLCASSLASAPGNTIYFGEGSWLTVV.

Only a few counts were recorded for this clone. The chain combines TRBV28 with TRBJ2-7; 9 bases are shared with TRBD2. The CDR3 loop spans 15 amino acids. Per germline, CDR1 MDHEN and CDR2 SYDVKM. V was clipped by 4 bases and J by 6 bases; unmatched bases: 10. CDR3 coding DNA: TGTGCCAGCAGTTCGGGGCGGGAGGGCCGGTCCGAGCAGTACTTC. Translated: CASSSGREGRSEQYF.

This clone was seen a few times. V and J are TRBV2 and TRBJ1-2, with TRBD1 as a possible D gene (6 bases). V was trimmed by 0 bases and J by 7 bases, leaving 12 bases between them. Germline-derived CDR1 and CDR2 are SNHLY and FYNNEI. The length of the CDR3 is 14 residues. CDR3 bases: TGTGCCAGCAGTGAAGCGCCGGGGGCGACTGGCTACACCTTC. Its translation: CASSEAPGATGYTF.

There are a few counts of this clone. The V gene is TRBV7-9, the J gene TRBJ2-2; D tentatively fits TRBD1 or TRBD2 (5 bases each). Germline assignment: CDR1 SEHNR and CDR2 FQNEAQ (reference sequence). V lost 4 bases to trimming and J lost 3 bases, with 9 bases between them. The CDR3 is 14 residues long. The CDR3 here is CASSWGWDTGELFF. The CDR3 DNA sequence: TGTGCCAGCAGCTGGGGGTGGGACACCGGGGAGCTGTTTTTT.

This clone was seen a handful of times. J is TRBJ2-7 and V is TRBV5-1; TRBD1 might be the D (5 bases). The CDR3 is made up of 13 amino acids. The germline V gene has CDR1 SGHRS and CDR2 YFSETQ. The ends were cut back, 2 bases at V and 1 base at J, with 7 bases in the middle. CDR3 in DNA: TGCGCCAGCAGCTTAGGGGTTTCCTACGAGCAGTACTTC. Amino acids: CASSLGVSYEQYF.

The genes are TRBV15 and TRBJ2-3, with TRBD2 matching over 8 bases. V lost 8 bases, J lost 3 bases, and 16 bases stayed unmatched. Germline V gives CDR1 LNHNV, CDR2 YYDKDF (reference sequence). CDR3 length equals 17 residues. The CDR3 nucleotides read TGTGCCACCGGTGGAGGATTCCGGGAGGGGTGGACAGATACGCAGTATTTT. This gives the protein CATGGGFREGWTDTQYF.

This clone was seen a single time. J is TRBJ2-3 and V is TRBV19, with 11 bases aligning to TRBD2. Germline CDR1 and CDR2: LNHDA and SQIVND (reference sequence). This CDR3 contains 15 residues. The V and J ends lost 6 bases and 6 bases, in that order; junction bases with no gene match: 8. The CDR3 sequence is CASSVSGGVGDTQYF. In DNA, the CDR3 is TGTGCCAGTAGCGTTAGCGGGGGGGTAGGGGATACGCAGTATTTT.

The rearrangement links TRBV21-1 to TRBJ1-1; TRBD1, as called in the table, went unchecked against the DNA. TRBV21-1 is a pseudogene locus. The CDR3 loop spans 15 amino acids. CDR3 DNA sequence: TGTGCCAGCAGCAACGACTTACAGGGTAGCACTGAAGCTTTCTTT. This gives the protein CASSNDLQGSTEAFF.

This clone was picked up a small number of times. The chain employs TRBV18 and TRBJ2-2; weak D call: TRBD2 (5 bases). The length of the CDR3 is 14 residues. V lost 6 bases to trimming and J lost 4 bases, with 12 bases between them. CDR1 is KGHSH and CDR2 is LQKENI in the germline V gene. The CDR3 protein is CASSPPGVTGELFF. The CDR3 DNA reads TGTGCCAGCTCCCCCCCCGGGGTCACCGGGGAGCTGTTTTTT.

V is TRBV7-8 and J is TRBJ1-5; maybe TRBD1 (5 bases). The CDR3 spans 14 residues. V lost 1 base to trimming and J lost 12 bases, with 16 bases between them. Germline CDR1 and CDR2: SGHVS and FQNEAQ. The CDR3 coding sequence is TGTGCCAGCAGCTTAGGGGGCGAACTCACGAGCCAGCATTTT. This gives the protein CASSLGGELTSQHF. Looking up the rest from reference TRBV7-8 and TRBJ1-5 gives the full variable domain: GAGVSQSPRYKVAKRGQDVALRCDPISGHVSLFWYQQALGQGPEFLTYFQNEAQLDKSGLPSDRFFAERPEGSVSTLKIQRTQQEDSAVYLCASSLGGELTSQHFGDGTRLSIL.

V gene TRBV4-1 combines with J gene TRBJ2-7; D is uncertain. The germline gives CDR1 MGHRA, CDR2 YSYEKL. This CDR3 contains 14 residues. V shed 2 bases and J shed 4 bases, with 12 bases lying between them. The CDR3 region has the DNA TGCGCCAGCAGCCAACCGGGCCGAGTTTACGAGCAGTACTTC. Translating it yields CASSQPGRVYEQYF.

The chain recombines TRBV18 with TRBJ2-5; tentative D call: TRBD2 (5 bases). Trimming stripped 0 bases from V and 5 bases from J, with 16 bases between. The CDR3 loop spans 16 amino acids. Germline CDR1 KGHSH, CDR2 LQKENI. The CDR3 nucleotides read TGTGCCAGCTCACCACCGGGAGTAGGAAGTGTGGAGACCCAGTACTTC. Protein sequence: CASSPPGVGSVETQYF.

In regard to this clone: Mismatch with germline at one junction end may stem from a read error. The rearrangement joins TRBV2 to TRBJ2-7, with a weak D call TRBD2 (5 bases). The CDR3 extends over 13 amino acids. Germline V gene sequence: CDR1 SNHLY, CDR2 FYNNEI. This CDR3 is CASREGEGMKQYF. CDR3 sequence (DNA): TGTGCCAGCAGAGAAGGCGAGGGTATGAAGCAGTACTTC.

The chain couples TRBV5-4 to TRBJ1-1, with a tentative D call TRBD1 (5 bases). Looked up from germline, CDR1 is SGHNT and CDR2 is YYREEE (reference sequence). This CDR3 has 15 residues. Trimming shortened V by 3 bases and J by 4 bases, and 16 bases separated the two germline ends. CDR3 nucleotide sequence: TGTGCCAGCAGCTCTGGTCCCCCTCAGGGCACTGAAGCTTTCTTT. Translated, it gives CASSSGPPQGTEAFF.

The J gene is TRBJ1-1, the V gene TRBV7-2; perhaps TRBD1 as D (5 bases). Germline loops: CDR1 SGHTA, CDR2 FQGNSA. The CDR3 runs 17 residues. Trimming shortened V by 1 base and J by 3 bases, and 18 bases separated the two germline ends. The CDR3: CASSLGHLWGDDTEAFF. The CDR3 coding sequence is TGTGCCAGCAGCTTAGGTCACCTATGGGGGGACGACACTGAAGCTTTCTTT.

Written as DNA, the CDR3 is TGTGCCACTCAAATACAGGGGGGTAGCACAGATACGCAGTATTTT. Translating gives CATQIQGGSTDTQYF. The gene calls are TRBV10-3 and TRBJ2-3; 8 bases agree with TRBD1. The V segment lost 10 bases and the J segment 0 bases; nucleotides outside the gene matches: 9. The CDR3 is made up of 15 amino acids. Germline V gene sequence: CDR1 ENHRY, CDR2 SYGVKD.

The chain carries TRBV5-1 and TRBJ2-3; D remains ambiguous. Germline-derived CDR1 and CDR2 are SGHRS and YFSETQ. V was cut by 3 bases and J by 2 bases, with 7 bases left in between. CDR3 length: 13 amino acids. CDR3 region: CASSSENTDTQYF. CDR3 nucleotides: TGCGCCAGCAGCTCTGAAAACACAGATACGCAGTATTTT.

The chain has TRBV19 and TRBJ1-5; D might be TRBD1 (5 bases). The V gene's germline CDR1 is LNHDA and CDR2 SQIVND (reference sequence). CDR3 length equals 16 residues. V was pared by 4 bases and J by 3 bases, with 16 bases between. In nucleotides, the CDR3 is TGTGCCAGTAGTAACCCCCCGGGACTGCTCAATCAGCCCCAGCATTTT. It codes for CASSNPPGLLNQPQHF.

The V gene is TRBV6-1, the J gene TRBJ2-7; D unresolved. This CDR3 contains 18 residues. Germline V gives CDR1 MNHNS, CDR2 SASEGT. V dropped 2 bases and J dropped 1 base, with 21 bases sitting between them. CDR3 DNA sequence: TGTGCCAGCAGTGAATTATGGTTATTTAGTGAACGATCCTACGAGCAGTACTTC. It codes for CASSELWLFSERSYEQYF.

CDR3 loop: CASSFRATNEKLFF. The CDR3 coding sequence is TGTGCCAGCAGCTTTCGGGCAACTAATGAAAAACTGTTTTTT. The chain uses TRBV5-5 and TRBJ1-4; no firm D call. The V gene lost 2 bases and the J gene lost 0 bases, with 5 bases spanning the gap. CDR1 is SGHKS and CDR2 is YYEKEE in the germline V gene (reference sequence). The length of the CDR3 is 14 residues.

The chain has TRBV4-2 and TRBJ2-2; TRBD2 matches 10 bases. V lost 0 bases, J lost 4 bases, and 8 bases stayed unmatched. The CDR3 extends over 18 amino acids. Germline assignment: CDR1 LGHNA and CDR2 YNFKEQ. The CDR3 region is CASSQDWLAGVTTGELFF. The CDR3, as DNA: TGTGCCAGCAGCCAAGATTGGCTAGCGGGAGTGACCACCGGGGAGCTGTTTTTT.

The chain links TRBV7-8 to TRBJ1-5; D unclear. CDR1 SGHVS and CDR2 FQNEAQ come from the germline V gene. V was cut by 2 bases and J by 5 bases, with 13 bases left in between. The CDR3 is 15 amino acids. Here the CDR3 DNA reads TGTGCCAGCAGCTTACCGGGGTTATCGGATCAGCCCCAGCATTTT. It codes for CASSLPGLSDQPQHF.

V is TRBV29-1 and J is TRBJ2-1; D is uncertain. The V and J ends lost 2 bases and 6 bases respectively, with 14 bases between them. CDR3 size: 14 residues. CDR1 is SQVTM, CDR2 ANQGSEA, per germline. CDR3 protein: CSVESYGTLNEQFF. The CDR3 DNA sequence: TGCAGCGTTGAATCGTACGGCACCCTCAATGAGCAGTTCTTC.

This chain joins TRBV6-4 and TRBJ1-5; D perhaps matches TRBD1 (5 bases). CDR3 size: 14 residues. Trimming removed 3 bases at V and 6 bases at J, with 12 bases between. CDR1 is MRHNA and CDR2 is SNTAGT in the germline V gene. CDR3: CASSEVGGSQPQHF. The CDR3 coding sequence is TGTGCCAGCAGTGAAGTCGGGGGGAGTCAGCCCCAGCATTTT.

The rearrangement uses TRBV19 and TRBJ1-2; 7 bases align to TRBD1. CDR1 LNHDA and CDR2 SQIVND come from the germline V gene (reference sequence). The CDR3 spans 14 residues. J gave up 5 bases and V 6 bases, and 9 bases lay outside the gene matches. CDR3 bases: TGTGCCAGTAGATCGACAGGGAAGAGATATGGCTACACCTTC. Protein sequence: CASRSTGKRYGYTF.